This TCR beta chain was sequenced during a study of beta chain features in type 1 diabetes. Since all of the isolated RNA was reverse transcribed, expressed TCRB transcripts were what got sequenced. Using immunoSEQ multiplex PCR, the repertoire was profiled, and TCRdb retains in-frame clones only, with some absent. This table has about 150,000 clones, approximately 10% appearing once. Study-wide results and limits: Moderately but significantly shorter TCRB CDR3s were found in Type 1 diabetes patients in all four CD4+ subsets.

As regards this clone: Its target is unknown.

Sequencing was carried out using central memory CD4+ T cells from blood. The sequence was collected from a man aged 30 to 45 with type 1 diabetes.

Here the CDR3 DNA reads TGTGCCAGCAGCTTACGATGGGAGGACACTGAAGCTTTCTTT. Protein: CASSLRWEDTEAFF. V and J are TRBV7-2 and TRBJ1-1; D gene uncertain. Germline lookup yields CDR1 SGHTA and CDR2 FQGNSA. The length of the CDR3 is 14 residues. V lost 2 bases to trimming and J lost 3 bases, with 10 bases between them.